This T cell receptor beta chain was found in a study of cytotoxic CD8 clonotypes in ibrutinib-treated CLL (dated by TCRdb to about 2021). The study in broad terms: In this cohort, 15 or so patients were treatment-naive and approximately ten were relapsed/refractory, while approximately 18 had unmutated IGHV. Every sample from remission and from progressive disease was obtained while the patients were still on ibrutinib. Samples at response were collected after a median of roughly 13 months of treatment, with a range of roughly 6 to 40 months. Cryopreserved peripheral blood mononuclear cells were collected before treatment, at response, and at either disease progression or sustained remission. Partial responses were observed in some 24 patients and complete responses in 2; after a median follow-up of 68 months, remission was maintained in around 14 patients and progression was observed in roughly 12. On average, each sample yielded around 230,000 productive templates and 85,000 to 95,000 productive rearrangements. Of the approximately 87 participants in the trial, about two dozen had longitudinal samples available.

Taken with the paper, the label for time point translates to: progressive disease on ibrutinib. For TCR beta library preparation, roughly 2 micrograms of genomic DNA were extracted from the cryopreserved PBMCs. Longitudinal blood samples from CLL patients on ibrutinib monotherapy underwent high-throughput TCR beta sequencing. The patients were enrolled in a single-center, open-label phase 2 trial of ibrutinib monotherapy. Its CDR3 holds 14 amino acids, cysteine through phenylalanine. The retained sequence is limited to the CDR3, 42 bases, with the frame set at the first base. The germline V gene provides CDR1 SGDLS and CDR2 YYNGEE. V lost 4 bases and J lost 8 bases; the stretch between them is 16 bases long. Of note for this clone: There is no known antigen for this receptor. The input lacks base qualities; no much larger clone sits a single base away.

On a MiSeq, deep resolution sequencing aimed for a depth between 1 in 1 million and 1 in 200,000 T cells, with each clonotype covered 10x on average. TCR beta libraries were generated with the immunoSEQ hsTCRB Kit. As for the original processing: ImmunoSEQ Data Assistant and ImmunoSEQ Analyzer were used for data analysis, and V, D and J genes were assigned according to IMGT definitions. Clonality, which ranges from 0 to 1, was calculated as one minus the normalized Shannon entropy of productive rearrangement frequencies. Only overrepresented clonotypes making up at least 0.05% of each patient's repertoire were included in the public clonotype analysis. Around 12 age-matched healthy donor repertoires from immuneACCESS were used as controls for clonality. TCRdb took this table from immuneACCESS and kept in-frame rearrangements with V and J called. Such tables lack part of the clones; where checked against another copy, unresolved V genes explain under half of the gap, and the rest is unexplained. That table supplies the V and J calls and clone size; D and trimming were determined from the DNA. For this sample there are about 35,000 clones; 60% to 80% appear just once. The ten largest clones capture 16% of the sample.

Results and caveats for the whole study, not just this receptor: At ibrutinib response clonality went up, during sustained remission it held steady, and at progression it dropped back toward baseline. Sustained-remission and progressing patients did not have matched sampling times, and lymph node repertoires were not examined. Baseline clonality was found to be higher than that of age-matched healthy donors and was strongly correlated with circulating CD8+ T-cell counts. Public clonotypes were found to be uncommon and were observed to contract or remain stable during treatment; the increase in clonality was shown to reflect expansion of private clonotypes at ibrutinib response.

The sequenced sample was PBMCs, obtained at disease progression, from a patient treated with ibrutinib. The clonotype comes from a human donor with chronic lymphocytic leukemia. The sequence joins TRBV9 to TRBJ2-1; the D gene remains uncertain. The bases are TGTGCCAGCAGCCTTACTGGTCAGGCCGATGAGCAGTTCTTC. Translated, it reads CASSLTGQADEQFF.